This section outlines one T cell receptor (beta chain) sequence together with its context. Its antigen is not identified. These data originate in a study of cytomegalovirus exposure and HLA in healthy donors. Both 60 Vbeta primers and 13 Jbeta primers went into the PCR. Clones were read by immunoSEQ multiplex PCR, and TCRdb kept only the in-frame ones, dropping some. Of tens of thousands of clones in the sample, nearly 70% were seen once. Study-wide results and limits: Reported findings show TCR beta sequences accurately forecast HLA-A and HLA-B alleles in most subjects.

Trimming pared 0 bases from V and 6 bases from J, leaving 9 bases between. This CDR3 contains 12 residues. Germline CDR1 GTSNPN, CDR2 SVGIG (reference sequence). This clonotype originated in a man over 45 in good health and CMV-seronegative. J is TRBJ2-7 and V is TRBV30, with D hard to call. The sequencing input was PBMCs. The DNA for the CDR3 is TGTGCCTGGAGTGTACGATGGGGCGAGCAGTACGTC. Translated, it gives CAWSVRWGEQYV.